A single sample is the source of the 24 T cell receptor beta chains below, sequenced in a study of blood T cell repertoires in COVID-19. Sequenced by immunoSEQ multiplex PCR; TCRdb stores in-frame clones only, minus some. Among 35,000 or so clones listed, 85% to 90% were seen once. Sequenced: peripheral blood. These receptors all come from a human donor in a cohort sampled during active COVID-19.

This chain joins TRBV5-1 and TRBJ2-2; weak D call: TRBD2 (6 bases). Trimming cost V 0 bases and J 7 bases, with 13 bases left between them. This CDR3 region has 15 residues. Germline-derived CDR1 and CDR2 are SGHRS and YFSETQ. The CDR3 DNA is TGCGCCAGCAGCTTGGCTGGAGGGCCCCACGGGGAGCTGTTTTTT. Translating it yields CASSLAGGPHGELFF.

V usage is TRBV7-9 and J usage is TRBJ2-3, with D possibly TRBD1 on 5 matching bases. Trimming pared 2 bases from V and 0 bases from J, leaving 9 bases between. Per the germline V gene, CDR1 is SEHNR and CDR2 is FQNEAQ (reference sequence). This CDR3 has 15 amino acids. The CDR3 spells CASSLKGRSTDTQYF. CDR3 nucleotides: TGTGCCAGCAGCTTAAAGGGGCGCAGCACAGATACGCAGTATTTT.

The chain uses TRBV19 and TRBJ1-5; 8 bases align to TRBD1. Germline V gene lookup returns CDR1 LNHDA and CDR2 SQIVND (reference sequence). Trimming at V came to 6 bases and at J to 6 bases, leaving 7 bases not matched to a gene. CDR3 length: 14 residues. The CDR3 region has the DNA TGTGCCAGTAGCCACACAGGGGGGACTCAGCCCCAGCATTTT. Residues: CASSHTGGTQPQHF.

This chain joins TRBV28 and TRBJ2-1, with a tentative D call TRBD1 (5 bases). Between the trimmed V and J ends, which lost 4 bases and 6 bases, there was a span of 22 bases. The CDR3 is made up of 17 amino acids. Germline-derived CDR1 and CDR2 are MDHEN and SYDVKM. This chain's CDR3 is CASSWRTVWGPSNEQFF. CDR3 nucleotide sequence: TGTGCCAGCAGTTGGCGTACAGTCTGGGGCCCCTCCAATGAGCAGTTCTTC.

The table lists this clone with a count of one. The chain carries TRBV28 and TRBJ1-2, with D unclear. CDR3 length: 15 residues. V lost 3 bases to trimming and J lost 0 bases, with 11 bases between them. Germline CDR1 is MDHEN and CDR2 is SYDVKM. CDR3 amino acids: CASSFPGVANYGYTF. DNA for the CDR3: TGTGCCAGCAGTTTTCCCGGGGTGGCTAACTATGGCTACACCTTC.

A word on this clone: Other DNA sequences from this sample encode an identical CDR3 as well. The gene calls are TRBV11-2 and TRBJ2-7; possible D gene TRBD1, 7 bases. Trimming removed 0 bases at V and 4 bases at J, with 13 bases between. The CDR3 spans 15 residues. Looked up from germline, CDR1 is SGHAT and CDR2 is FQNNGV. In DNA, the CDR3 is TGTGCCAGCAGCTTAGATAGGACAGGACTATACGAGCAGTACTTC. As protein: CASSLDRTGLYEQYF.

V is TRBV5-5 and J is TRBJ2-5; TRBD1 matches 9 bases. The CDR3 has 14 residues. Germline assignment: CDR1 SGHKS and CDR2 YYEKEE (reference sequence). Losses at the gene ends were 1 base for V and 4 bases for J; bases not matched to a gene: 2. The CDR3 region is CASSLPTGGETQYF. In DNA, the CDR3 is TGTGCCAGCAGCTTGCCGACAGGGGGAGAGACCCAGTACTTC. The full variable domain, its missing parts supplied by reference TRBV5-5 and TRBJ2-5, is DAGVTQSPTHLIKTRGQQVTLRCSPISGHKSVSWYQQVLGQGPQFIFQYYEKEERGRGNFPDRFSARQFPNYSSELNVNALLLGDSALYLCASSLPTGGETQYFGPGTRLLVL.

The sample holds one count of this clone. J is TRBJ1-4 and V is TRBV18; no definite D call. Trimming left V 2 bases short and J 6 bases short, with 16 bases between. Germline values: CDR1 KGHSH, CDR2 LQKENI. This CDR3 has 16 amino acids. The DNA for the CDR3 is TGTGCCAGCTCACCATCAGTTCTGGGGAGGGATGAAAAACTGTTTTTT. This encodes CASSPSVLGRDEKLFF.

The chain uses TRBV5-1 and TRBJ2-2, with 8 nucleotides matching TRBD1. The CDR3 is 17 amino acids. Losses at the gene ends were 0 bases for V and 7 bases for J; bases not matched to a gene: 11. Per germline, CDR1 SGHRS and CDR2 YFSETQ. CDR3 coding DNA: TGCGCCAGCAGCTTGGAGGGGTTGCAGGGGGCGTACGGGGAGCTGTTTTTT. Protein: CASSLEGLQGAYGELFF.

V and J are TRBV18 and TRBJ1-1; no clear D. The germline V and J ends were trimmed by 6 bases and 7 bases, with 12 bases remaining between them. The CDR3 totals 12 residues. Germline CDR1 reads KGHSH; CDR2 reads LQKENI. CDR3 sequence reads: CASSSEVGEAFF. The CDR3 coding sequence is TGTGCCAGCTCCTCTGAGGTGGGTGAAGCTTTCTTT.

This chain uses TRBV5-1 with TRBJ1-4, with D uncertain. Trimming took off 4 bases at V and 3 bases at J, with 10 bases between the two ends. CDR3 size: 14 residues. Germline CDR1 SGHRS, CDR2 YFSETQ. The CDR3 region is CASSTSGSNEKLFF. CDR3 bases: TGCGCCAGCAGCACCTCAGGTTCTAATGAAAAACTGTTTTTT.

The chain combines TRBV5-4 with TRBJ2-5; D remains unclear. The V end lost 0 bases, the J end lost 7 bases, and 10 bases lay between the germline ends. The CDR3 length is 13 residues. The V gene's germline CDR1 is SGHNT and CDR2 YYREEE (reference sequence). Written as DNA, the CDR3 is TGTGCCAGCAGCTTGGGCTCGGTGATGACCCAGTACTTC. Translation gives CASSLGSVMTQYF. Using reference TRBV5-4 and TRBJ2-5 for the parts outside the CDR3, the full variable domain is ETGVTQSPTHLIKTRGQQVTLRCSSQSGHNTVSWYQQALGQGPQFIFQYYREEENGRGNFPPRFSGLQFPNYSSELNVNALELDDSALYLCASSLGSVMTQYFGPGTRLLVL.

This rearrangement joins TRBV7-3 to TRBJ2-5; D might be TRBD2 (6 bases). The germline CDR1 and CDR2 sequences are SGHTA and FQGTGA. Trimming took 2 bases from V and 2 from J, leaving 12 bases between them. The CDR3 sequence is 15 residues long. CDR3 sequence: CASSLGPGRQETQYF. The CDR3 DNA follows: TGTGCCAGCAGCTTAGGGCCAGGGAGGCAAGAGACCCAGTACTTC.

The chain recombines TRBV10-2 with TRBJ2-3; perhaps TRBD2 as D (7 bases). Germline V gene data show CDR1 as WSHSY and CDR2 as SAAADI. The CDR3 extends over 16 amino acids. V lost 4 bases and J lost 1, with 15 bases in between. The CDR3 loop is CASSVPAGARTDTQYF. CDR3 DNA: TGCGCCAGCAGTGTCCCGGCGGGGGCTCGCACAGATACGCAGTATTTT.

V is TRBV7-8 and J is TRBJ2-2; tentative D call: TRBD1 (5 bases). There are 16 residues in the CDR3. Germline CDR1 SGHVS, CDR2 FQNEAQ. V lost 0 bases, J lost 5 bases, and 13 bases lay in between. CDR3 in DNA: TGTGCCAGCAGCTTAGCCGCCCAGGGCGGAACCGGGGAGCTGTTTTTT. The encoded protein is CASSLAAQGGTGELFF.

V usage is TRBV5-6 and J usage is TRBJ1-5, with 7 bases that match TRBD1. Trimming cost V 4 bases and J 0 bases; bases outside gene matches: 7. Germline V gene lookup returns CDR1 SGHDT and CDR2 YYEEEE. The CDR3 length is 16 residues. The CDR3 DNA is TGTGCCAGCAGCCAACAGGGGTTTTTTAGCAATCAGCCCCAGCATTTT. This sequence encodes CASSQQGFFSNQPQHF.

This chain uses TRBV6-2 or TRBV6-3 with TRBJ2-2; D ambiguous. Germline lookup yields CDR1 MNHEY and CDR2 SVGEGT. The ends were cut back, 1 base at V and 5 bases at J, with 5 bases in the middle. This CDR3 spans 13 amino acids. In DNA form, the CDR3 reads TGTGCCAGCAGTTACTTGCAGACCGGGGAGCTGTTTTTT. Residues: CASSYLQTGELFF.

The rearrangement links TRBV19 to TRBJ1-4, with D unresolved. Trimming removed 3 bases from V and 0 bases from J, with 8 bases in between. Germline V gene lookup returns CDR1 LNHDA and CDR2 SQIVND (reference sequence). The CDR3 length is 15 residues. The CDR3 loop reads CASSIGQATNEKLFF. The CDR3 nucleotides are TGTGCCAGTAGTATTGGGCAGGCAACTAATGAAAAACTGTTTTTT.

The chain is built from TRBV5-4 and TRBJ2-7, with TRBD2 matching 7 bases. Germline-derived CDR1 and CDR2 are SGHNT and YYREEE (reference sequence). The CDR3 is 13 residues long. V was clipped by 3 bases and J by 6 bases; unmatched bases: 6. CDR3 amino acids: CASSSQTSFEQYF. The CDR3 coding sequence is TGTGCCAGCAGCTCCCAGACTAGCTTCGAGCAGTACTTC.

This clone was counted between two and nine times. The genes are TRBV5-6 and TRBJ2-7; TRBD2 agrees at 7 bases. V lost 3 bases to trimming and J lost 3 bases; unmatched junction nucleotides: 15. The length of the CDR3 is 17 residues. CDR1 is SGHDT and CDR2 is YYEEEE in the germline V gene. The CDR3 bases are TGTGCCAGCAGCTACCGGTCCGGGGGGACTGACCTCTACGAGCAGTACTTC. Translation: CASSYRSGGTDLYEQYF.

The gene calls are TRBV9 and TRBJ2-2; 8 bases agree with TRBD1. Germline lookup yields CDR1 SGDLS and CDR2 YYNGEE. CDR3 length equals 18 residues. V trimming: 3 bases; J trimming: 4 bases; junction bases outside the gene matches: 14. The CDR3 sequence: CASSAPRAGGKGTGELFF. As DNA, the CDR3 is TGTGCCAGCAGCGCCCCCCGAGCAGGGGGCAAGGGCACCGGGGAGCTGTTTTTT.

This chain joins TRBV5-1 and TRBJ2-5, with 14 bases matching TRBD2. This CDR3 contains 16 residues. J lost 7 bases, V lost 0 bases, and 5 bases had no gene match. CDR1 is SGHRS, CDR2 YFSETQ, per germline. This CDR3 reads CASSLDGTSGGATQYF. The CDR3 DNA is TGCGCCAGCAGCTTGGATGGGACTAGCGGGGGAGCGACCCAGTACTTC.

This clone has more than one count but fewer than ten. The rearrangement joins TRBV7-2 to TRBJ1-2; D is unresolved. CDR1 is SGHTA, CDR2 FQGNSA, per germline. Trimming removed 1 base from V and 1 base from J, with 7 bases in between. There are 14 residues in the CDR3. The CDR3, as DNA: TGTGCCAGCAGCTTAGAGCCACGTAACTATGGCTACACCTTC. Translating it yields CASSLEPRNYGYTF.

Judged by abundance, this clone is medium-sized (0.01 to 0.1%). The chain employs TRBV28 and TRBJ1-5, with 8 bases aligning to TRBD1. This CDR3 is built from 15 residues. The germline CDR1 and CDR2 sequences are MDHEN and SYDVKM. V shed 4 bases, J shed 7 bases, and the junction held 9 bases outside the gene matches. The CDR3 reads CASSSSGTGWQPQHF. The CDR3 DNA is TGTGCCAGCAGTTCTTCCGGGACAGGATGGCAGCCCCAGCATTTT.